Reported below is one T cell receptor (beta chain). The sample comes from a study of OX40 agonist ivuxolimab in advanced cancers. The table came from immunoSEQ multiplex PCR; TCRdb's copy has only in-frame clones and leaves some out. Of under 45,000 clones listed, 74% are singletons. The CDR3 covers 14 residues. The ends were cut back, 2 bases at V and 8 bases at J, with 12 bases in the middle. Germline CDR1 is MNHNS and CDR2 is SASEGT. The specimen comprised CD4+ or CD8+ T cells sorted from blood, sampled in a trial of the OX40 agonist ivuxolimab. The chain employs TRBV6-1 and TRBJ1-4, with D unresolved. The sequence was collected from an adult with an advanced solid tumor such as melanoma, head and neck, liver or kidney cancer. The CDR3 reads CASSELGVGEKLFF. The CDR3 DNA is TGTGCCAGCAGTGAATTGGGAGTAGGCGAAAAACTGTTTTTT.